These 30 T cell receptor beta chains were all obtained from the same sample, sequenced in a study of breast tumors, draining lymph nodes, adjacent tissues (dated by TCRdb to 2016 to 2018). Libraries were prepared through multiplex PCR. Data came from an Illumina HiSeq 2000. Clones were called with MiXCR by TCRdb after fastp trimmed the public reads at Q25, and only in-frame beta chains were retained. Rows with a matching CDR3 protein are joined into one entry that keeps the most common DNA and genes. This sample is represented by approximately 180,000 distinct CDR3 sequences; about 33% of them were singletons. Around 4% of the sample rests with the top ten. Lymph node samples came from the axillary draining lymph nodes of breast cancer patients. Sequenced input: axillary lymph node tissue. The source is a female donor with breast cancer. Some clones in this sample may be carry-over from other donors' samples.

This clonotype was detected ten times or more. This sequence joins TRBV20-1 and TRBJ2-5, with 12 nucleotides matching TRBD2. The CDR3 is 16 amino acids. V lost 4 bases and J lost 1; bases outside the gene matches: 7. The germline CDR1 and CDR2 sequences are DFQATT and SNEGSKA (reference sequence). The chain's CDR3 is CSAIFRTSGVQETQYF. The CDR3 DNA reads TGCAGTGCTATCTTCCGGACTAGCGGGGTCCAAGAGACCCAGTACTTC.

For this clonotype: Just one base apart from a much larger clone, this may be a read error. The chain is built from TRBV6-6 and TRBJ2-6; no clear D gene. This CDR3 is built from 13 residues. Trimming pared 7 bases from V and 3 bases from J, leaving 7 bases between. Germline V CDR1 and CDR2: MNHNY, SVGAGI (reference sequence). The chain's CDR3 is CASTRDGANVLTF. The CDR3, as DNA: TGTGCCAGCACGCGAGATGGGGCCAACGTCCTGACTTTC.

On this clonotype itself: At one of its ends the junction is not consistent with the germline gene, which may arise from a read error. The CDR3 loop reads CSAVTNTPYTEQFF. CDR3 coding DNA: TGCAGTGCTGTAACCAACACCCCCTACACTGAGCAGTTCTTC. The chain employs TRBV20-1 and TRBJ2-1; D not certain. CDR3 length: 14 residues. Germline-derived CDR1 and CDR2 are DFQATT and SNEGSKA (reference sequence).

This clonotype was detected only once. The junction departs from germline at one end; a sequencing error may be responsible. The rearrangement joins TRBV7-6 to TRBJ1-1; TRBD1 might be the D (6 bases). Germline-derived CDR1 and CDR2 are SGHVS and FNYEAQ. The CDR3 consists of 13 residues. DNA of the CDR3: TGTGCCACCAGCCCCCGACAGGACACTGAAGCTTTCTTT. This encodes CATSPRQDTEAFF.

This clonotype came up many times. The rearrangement uses TRBV5-1 and TRBJ1-2; 7 bases are a match to TRBD1. This CDR3 spans 13 amino acids. Germline V gene lookup returns CDR1 SGHRS and CDR2 YFSETQ. With 4 bases clipped from V and 4 bases from J, the junction kept 4 bases outside the gene matches. The CDR3 spells CASSQGERYGYTF. The CDR3 bases are TGCGCCAGCAGCCAGGGGGAACGCTATGGCTACACCTTC. The full variable domain, completed using reference TRBV5-1 and TRBJ1-2, is KAGVTQTPRYLIKTRGQQVTLSCSPISGHRSVSWYQQTPGQGLQFLFEYFSETQRNKGNFPGRFSGRQFSNSRSEMNVSTLELGDSALYLCASSQGERYGYTFGSGTRLTVV.

This clonotype was seen many times. This rearrangement joins TRBV20-1 to TRBJ2-5, with 10 positions matching TRBD2. Trimming cost V 5 bases and J 5 bases; bases outside gene matches: 5. CDR1 and CDR2 (germline): DFQATT, SNEGSKA (reference sequence). CDR3 size: 13 residues. The chain's CDR3 is CSAQGLARETQYF. In DNA form, the CDR3 reads TGCAGTGCTCAGGGACTAGCGCGGGAGACCCAGTACTTC.

At least ten counts were recorded for this clonotype. V gene TRBV4-3 combines with J gene TRBJ1-2; possibly TRBD1 for D (6 bases). Germline V gives CDR1 LGHNA, CDR2 YSLEER. This CDR3 comprises 15 residues. Trimming shortened V by 0 bases and J by 8 bases, and 16 bases separated the two germline ends. The chain's CDR3 is CASSQDRDTGRGYTF. In DNA form, the CDR3 reads TGCGCCAGCAGCCAAGATCGGGATACAGGGAGAGGCTACACCTTC.

This clonotype was seen at least ten times. This chain links TRBV15 with TRBJ1-2; D unresolved. V shed 5 bases and J shed 2 bases, with 12 bases lying between them. The length of the CDR3 is 14 residues. Germline V gene lookup returns CDR1 LNHNV and CDR2 YYDKDF (reference sequence). Written as DNA, the CDR3 is TGTGCCACCAGCTGGGATCGGGTGAACTATGGCTACACCTTC. It codes for CATSWDRVNYGYTF.

This clonotype has just one count. This chain connects TRBV5-5 to TRBJ2-2; TRBD1 matches 8 bases. Trimming cost V 3 bases and J 9 bases; bases outside gene matches: 4. This CDR3 contains 13 residues. CDR1 and CDR2 (germline): SGHKS, YYEKEE (reference sequence). In nucleotides, the CDR3 is TGTGCCAGCAGCTCGGACAGGGAAAGGGAGCTGTTTTTT. Translated, it gives CASSSDRERELFF.

Details on this clonotype: An end of the junction does not agree with germline; a read error may underlie this. The V gene is TRBV7-2, the J gene TRBJ2-3; TRBD2 matches at 9 bases. This CDR3 has 18 amino acids. Germline V lookup: CDR1 SGHTA, CDR2 FQGNSA. The CDR3 here is CASSIRSGRSIGTDTRYF. CDR3 DNA sequence: TGTGCCAGCAGCATACGTAGCGGGAGATCTATAGGCACAGATACGCGGTATTTT.

This clonotype was observed many times. Here the CDR3 reads CSATGTSPATTGELFF. DNA for the CDR3: TGCAGTGCTACTGGGACGTCCCCTGCGACCACCGGGGAGCTGTTTTTT. The J gene is TRBJ2-2, the V gene TRBV20-1; D might be TRBD1 or TRBD2, each matching 5 bases. The length of the CDR3 is 16 residues. Trimming shortened V by 4 bases and J by 4 bases, and 19 bases separated the two germline ends. CDR1 DFQATT and CDR2 SNEGSKA come from the germline V gene (reference sequence).

In DNA, the CDR3 is TGTGCCAGCAGCTATCGCGCAGGGGGAGGGAGGACTGAAGCTTTCTTT. Translated, it gives CASSYRAGGGRTEAFF. The chain joins TRBV7-2 to TRBJ1-1, with 7 bases matching TRBD1. The ends lost 4 bases at V and 5 bases at J; junction bases unmatched: 13. CDR1 SGHTA and CDR2 FQGNSA come from the germline V gene. CDR3 length: 16 residues.

The genes are TRBV7-3 and TRBJ2-2; TRBD2 agrees at 10 bases. The CDR3 has 14 residues. Germline loops: CDR1 SGHTA, CDR2 FQGTGA. The CDR3 DNA is TGTGCTAGAATATTGGGACTAGCGACCGGGGAGCTGTTTTTT. Its translation: CARILGLATGELFF.

This clonotype was recorded once. The chain combines TRBV20-1 with TRBJ2-3; D might be TRBD1 (6 bases). CDR3 size: 10 residues. From germline, CDR1 is DFQATT and CDR2 SNEGSKA (reference sequence). Trimming took off 5 bases at V and 14 bases at J, with 14 bases between the two ends. The CDR3 DNA sequence: TGCAGTGCTGACAGGCTGGTCAGGTATTTT. Translated: CSADRLVRYF.

This clonotype appeared many times. The rearrangement joins TRBV3-1 to TRBJ1-6; no reliable D call. Germline V CDR1 and CDR2: LGHDT, YNNKEL (reference sequence). Trimming took 1 base from V and 5 from J, leaving 6 bases between them. The CDR3 has 14 residues. Here the CDR3 reads CASSQAVDNSPLHF. The DNA for the CDR3 is TGTGCCAGCAGCCAAGCTGTAGATAATTCACCCCTCCACTTT.

In its sample, this clonotype was seen many times. The chain recombines TRBV6-1 with TRBJ1-2; D gene unclear. V lost 7 bases to trimming and J lost 3 bases, with 18 bases between them. The CDR3 extends over 15 amino acids. Germline V gene data show CDR1 as MNHNS and CDR2 as SASEGT. CDR3 in amino acids: CASIGLLGRDYGYTF. The CDR3 DNA is TGTGCCAGCATCGGCTTGCTAGGGAGAGACTATGGCTACACCTTC.

This rearrangement joins TRBV20-1 to TRBJ2-5; D might be TRBD2 (6 bases). Per germline, CDR1 DFQATT and CDR2 SNEGSKA (reference sequence). Trimming removed 5 bases from V and 5 bases from J, with 15 bases in between. This CDR3 spans 13 amino acids. This chain's CDR3 is CSAGISGGETQYF. CDR3 DNA sequence: TGCAGTGCTGGGATAAGTGGGGGGGAGACCCAGTACTTC.

Details on this clonotype: A read error is possible here, since a much larger clone lies one base away. The rearrangement uses TRBV24-1 and TRBJ2-3; D possibly matches TRBD1 or TRBD2 (5 bases each). Trimming took off 0 bases at V and 4 bases at J, with 7 bases between the two ends. The CDR3 covers 14 residues. Germline CDR1 reads KGHDR; CDR2 reads SFDVKD. This chain's CDR3 is CATSDLRGADTQYF. The CDR3 nucleotides read TGTGCCACCAGTGATTTGCGGGGCGCAGATACGCAGTATTTT.

Details on this clonotype: A read error may explain this, as a much larger clone is one base away. The J gene is TRBJ2-1, the V gene TRBV6-6; D is possibly TRBD1 or TRBD2 (5 bases each). Per germline, CDR1 MNHNY and CDR2 SVGAGI (reference sequence). V was pared by 4 bases and J by 9 bases, with 13 bases between. CDR3 length equals 13 residues. CDR3 DNA: TGTGCCAGCAGTTCCCCCGGGGCTGGTGAGCAGTTCTTC. It translates to CASSSPGAGEQFF.

This clonotype was counted ten times or more. The chain employs TRBV10-2 and TRBJ2-5; D is uncertain. CDR1 WSHSY and CDR2 SAAADI come from the germline V gene. The V end was cut by 2 bases, the J end by 1 base, with 11 bases between. The CDR3 contains 15 residues. CDR3: CASSEPMDGQETQYF. The DNA of the CDR3 is TGCGCCAGCAGTGAGCCAATGGACGGCCAAGAGACCCAGTACTTC.

This clonotype was counted a single time. The chain couples TRBV4-2 to TRBJ1-5; 11 positions match TRBD1. The CDR3 totals 15 residues. V gave up 4 bases and J gave up 3 bases; unmatched junction bases: 2. CDR1 is LGHNA and CDR2 is YNFKEQ in the germline V gene. The CDR3 nucleotides read TGTGCCAGCAGCCCGGGACAGGGGGACAATCAGCCCCAGCATTTT. This encodes CASSPGQGDNQPQHF.

A note on this clonotype: The limits of the CDR3 on the DNA are not certain, so only TCRdb's listed CDR3 is given. This rearrangement joins TRBV7-3 to TRBJ2-1; the table assigns TRBD1, which was not confirmed against the DNA. Germline V gene lookup returns CDR1 SGHTA and CDR2 FQGTGA. A total of 22 residues make up the CDR3, ends included. This chain's CDR3 is CASSFYICSAGGGGAGYNEQFF.

As concerns this clonotype: Because the CDR3 is missing its conserved closing phenylalanine or tryptophan, this is likely a read error. This chain links TRBV7-9 with TRBJ2-4; 8 positions match TRBD2. J gave up 12 bases and V 1 base, and 8 bases lay outside the gene matches. The germline V gene has CDR1 SEHNR and CDR2 FQNEAQ (reference sequence). The CDR3 covers 14 residues. In DNA, the CDR3 is TGTGCCAGCAGCTTAGACGGACTAGCAGTGGATCAGTACCTC. Translation gives CASSLDGLAVDQYL.

This clonotype turned up a few times. The J gene is TRBJ1-1, the V gene TRBV12-3 or TRBV12-4; 8 nucleotides line up with TRBD1. V was clipped by 7 bases and J by 4 bases; unmatched bases: 5. This CDR3 is built from 13 residues. The CDR3 sequence: CASIVDRGTEAFF. CDR3 nucleotide sequence: TGTGCCAGCATCGTTGACAGGGGCACTGAAGCTTTCTTT.

The chain has TRBV11-1 and TRBJ1-2; no clear D. Germline lookup yields CDR1 SGHAT and CDR2 FQDESV (reference sequence). CDR3 length: 14 amino acids. V lost 5 bases and J lost 6, with 16 bases in between. The CDR3 spells CASSHSGLPDGYTF. CDR3 DNA: TGTGCCAGCAGCCATTCAGGTCTTCCTGATGGCTACACCTTC. Drawing the rest from reference TRBV11-1 and TRBJ1-2, the complete variable domain is EAEVAQSPRYKITEKSQAVAFWCDPISGHATLYWYRQILGQGPELLVQFQDESVVDDSQLPKDRFSAERLKGVDSTLKIQPAELGDSAMYLCASSHSGLPDGYTFGSGTRLTVV.

This clonotype was counted at least ten times. This chain uses TRBV7-3 with TRBJ2-2; 14 positions agree with TRBD2. The CDR3 loop spans 17 amino acids. V shed 3 bases, J shed 5 bases, and the junction held 5 bases outside the gene matches. Germline V gives CDR1 SGHTA, CDR2 FQGTGA. CDR3 DNA: TGTGCCAGCAGCTTGACTAGCGGGAGGGCCCGTACCGGGGAGCTGTTTTTT. Translation gives CASSLTSGRARTGELFF.

The chain joins TRBV25-1 to TRBJ1-6, with TRBD1 as a possible D gene (6 bases). Germline V gene data show CDR1 as MGHDK and CDR2 as SYGVNS. The CDR3 runs to 24 residues. Trimming left V 0 bases short and J 9 bases short, with 39 bases between. DNA for the CDR3: TGTGCCAGCAGTGAATATAGCAGGGGTGAAATAAGCAGTGCTATTGGACTGCTTATTTCACCCCTCCACTTT. It is translated as CASSEYSRGEISSAIGLLISPLHF.

This clonotype was seen at least ten times. The rearrangement links TRBV19 to TRBJ2-1, with a possible D match to TRBD1 (5 bases). The length of the CDR3 is 16 residues. CDR1 and CDR2 from the germline V gene are LNHDA and SQIVND (reference sequence). V shed 1 base and J shed 7 bases, with 17 bases lying between them. The CDR3 spells CASSIGGQGKWNEQFF. DNA of the CDR3: TGTGCCAGTAGTATAGGGGGCCAGGGAAAGTGGAATGAGCAGTTCTTC.

As for this clonotype: The CDR3 ends on some other residue instead of the conserved phenylalanine or tryptophan, so this is likely a read error. The chain couples TRBV11-3 to TRBJ2-5, with 12 bases that match TRBD2. CDR3 length equals 17 residues. CDR1 is SGHNT and CDR2 is YENEEA in the germline V gene. V was pared by 5 bases and J by 5 bases, with 12 bases of the junction left unmatched. Here the CDR3 reads CASSPGLAGSIRETQYS. CDR3 bases: TGTGCCAGCAGCCCCGGACTAGCGGGAAGTATAAGGGAGACCCAGTACTCC.

This clonotype appeared a single time. One junction end disagrees with the germline gene, perhaps due to a read error. V usage is TRBV7-7 and J usage is TRBJ1-3; perhaps TRBD1 as D (6 bases). Per germline, CDR1 SSHAT and CDR2 FNYEAQ (reference sequence). This CDR3 has 20 amino acids. This CDR3 is CASSLIPPGAGGAGRNTIYF. DNA of the CDR3: TGTGCTAGCAGCTTAATTCCCCCTGGAGCGGGGGGCGCGGGTAGAAACACCATATATTTT.